This T cell receptor (beta chain) was sequenced during a study of blood T cell repertoires in COVID-19. Overall study context: Sites in the United States, Italy and Spain provided acute and convalescent COVID-19 samples.

V gave up 3 bases and J gave up 5 bases; unmatched junction bases: 14. Germline V gene lookup returns CDR1 SGHVS and CDR2 FQNEAQ. The CDR3 is 18 residues long. As originally analysed: It was from reference gene primer amplification that nucleated cell counts were estimated. Data came from immunoSEQ multiplex PCR; TCRdb stores just in-frame clones and leaves some out. The V and J calls and the clone size are those of that table, but D and trimming were determined from the DNA. The sample has around 100,000 clones, 70% to 90% seen once. This chain links TRBV7-8 with TRBJ2-2; TRBD1 agrees at 8 bases. The sequence was collected from a man between 50 and 59 years old in a cohort sampled during active COVID-19. The sequencing input was peripheral blood. CDR3 loop: CASSLSRGRVMSTGELFF. CDR3 coding DNA: TGTGCCAGCAGCTTGAGCAGGGGGCGAGTGATGAGTACCGGGGAGCTGTTTTTT.